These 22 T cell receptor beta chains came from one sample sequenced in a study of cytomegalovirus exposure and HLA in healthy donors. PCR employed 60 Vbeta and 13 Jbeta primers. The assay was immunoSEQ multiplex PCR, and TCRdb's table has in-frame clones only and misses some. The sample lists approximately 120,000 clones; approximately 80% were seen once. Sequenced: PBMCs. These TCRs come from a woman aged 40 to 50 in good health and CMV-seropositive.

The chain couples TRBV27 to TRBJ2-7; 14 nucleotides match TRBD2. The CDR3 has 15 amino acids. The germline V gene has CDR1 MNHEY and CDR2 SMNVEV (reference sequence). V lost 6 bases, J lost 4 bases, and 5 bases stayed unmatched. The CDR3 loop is CASSRGLAGEYEQYF. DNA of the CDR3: TGTGCCAGCAGCAGGGGACTAGCGGGAGAGTACGAGCAGTACTTC.

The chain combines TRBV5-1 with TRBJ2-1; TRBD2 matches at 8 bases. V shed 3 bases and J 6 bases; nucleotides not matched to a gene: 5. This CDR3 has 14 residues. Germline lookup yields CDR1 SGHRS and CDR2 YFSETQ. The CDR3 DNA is TGCGCCAGCAGCTGGGTCGGGGGGGGCAATGAGCAGTTCTTC. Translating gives CASSWVGGGNEQFF.

CDR3 in amino acids: CASNPGTAPYEQYF. For the CDR3, the DNA is TGTGCCAGCAACCCCGGGACAGCCCCCTACGAGCAGTACTTC. The chain combines TRBV9 with TRBJ2-7; 7 bases fit TRBD1. Germline V gives CDR1 SGDLS, CDR2 YYNGEE. J gave up 2 bases and V 6 bases, and 8 bases lay outside the gene matches. The CDR3 runs 14 residues.

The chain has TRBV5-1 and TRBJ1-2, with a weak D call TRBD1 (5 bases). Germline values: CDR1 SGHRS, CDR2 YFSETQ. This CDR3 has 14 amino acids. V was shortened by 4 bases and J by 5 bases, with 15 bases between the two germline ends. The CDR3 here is CASSTDGGRYGYTF. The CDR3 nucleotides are TGCGCCAGCAGCACCGACGGGGGGAGGTATGGCTACACCTTC.

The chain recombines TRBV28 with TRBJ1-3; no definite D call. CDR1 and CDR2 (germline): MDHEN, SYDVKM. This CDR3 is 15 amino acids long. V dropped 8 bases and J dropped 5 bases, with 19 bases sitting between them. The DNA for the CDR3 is TGTGCCAGCTCCTTCCGACCCGAGGGTCGAAACACCATATATTTT. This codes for CASSFRPEGRNTIYF.

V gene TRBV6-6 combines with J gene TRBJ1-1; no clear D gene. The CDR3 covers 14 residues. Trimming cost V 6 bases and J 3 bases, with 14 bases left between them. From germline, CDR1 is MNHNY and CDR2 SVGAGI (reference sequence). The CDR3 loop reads CASRPLQLDTEAFF. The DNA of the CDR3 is TGTGCCAGCAGACCCCTACAGCTCGACACTGAAGCTTTCTTT.

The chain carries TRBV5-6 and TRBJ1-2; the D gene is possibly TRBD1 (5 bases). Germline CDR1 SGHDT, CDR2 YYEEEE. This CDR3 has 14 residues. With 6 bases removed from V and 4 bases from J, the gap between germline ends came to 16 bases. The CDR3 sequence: CASTLRAGGYGYTF. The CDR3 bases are TGTGCCAGCACCCTGAGGGCCGGGGGCTATGGCTACACCTTC.

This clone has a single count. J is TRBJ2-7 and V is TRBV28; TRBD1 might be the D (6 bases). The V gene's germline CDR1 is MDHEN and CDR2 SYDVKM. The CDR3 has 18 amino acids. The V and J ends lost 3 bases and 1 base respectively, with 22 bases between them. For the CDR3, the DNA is TGTGCCAGCAGTTTGTTATTGGACTTCCGGGACATATCCTACGAGCAGTACTTC. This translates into CASSLLLDFRDISYEQYF.

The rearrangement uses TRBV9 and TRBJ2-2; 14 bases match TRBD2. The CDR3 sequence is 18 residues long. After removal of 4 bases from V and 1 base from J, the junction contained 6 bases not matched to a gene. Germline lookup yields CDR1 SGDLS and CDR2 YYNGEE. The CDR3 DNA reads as TGTGCCAGCAGCCTCCGGGGACTAGCGGGAGTGAACACCGGGGAGCTGTTTTTT. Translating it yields CASSLRGLAGVNTGELFF.

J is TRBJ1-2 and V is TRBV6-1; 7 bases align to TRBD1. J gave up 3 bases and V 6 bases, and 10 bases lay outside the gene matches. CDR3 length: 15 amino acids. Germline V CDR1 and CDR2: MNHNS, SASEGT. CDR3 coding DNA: TGTGCCAGCAGCTTGACAGGGAAGTCTCACTATGGCTACACCTTC. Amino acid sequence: CASSLTGKSHYGYTF.

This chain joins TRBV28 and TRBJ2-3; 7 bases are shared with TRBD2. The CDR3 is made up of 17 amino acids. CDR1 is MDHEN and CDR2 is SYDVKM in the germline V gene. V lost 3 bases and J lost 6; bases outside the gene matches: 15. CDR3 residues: CASSFHRLAGEADTQYF. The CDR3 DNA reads TGTGCCAGCAGTTTCCATAGACTAGCTGGAGAGGCGGATACGCAGTATTTT.

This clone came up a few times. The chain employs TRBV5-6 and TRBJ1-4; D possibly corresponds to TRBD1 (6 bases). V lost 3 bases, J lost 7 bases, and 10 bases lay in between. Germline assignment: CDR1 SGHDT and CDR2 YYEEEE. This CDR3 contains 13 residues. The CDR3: CASSSNRAEKLFF. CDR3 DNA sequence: TGTGCCAGCAGCTCAAACAGGGCTGAAAAACTGTTTTTT.

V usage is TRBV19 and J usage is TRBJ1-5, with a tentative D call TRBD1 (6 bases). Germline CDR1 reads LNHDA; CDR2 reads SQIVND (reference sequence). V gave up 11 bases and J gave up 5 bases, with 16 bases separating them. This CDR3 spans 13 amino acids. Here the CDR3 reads CAGSQGPDQPQHF. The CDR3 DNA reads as TGTGCCGGGTCACAGGGCCCAGATCAGCCCCAGCATTTT.

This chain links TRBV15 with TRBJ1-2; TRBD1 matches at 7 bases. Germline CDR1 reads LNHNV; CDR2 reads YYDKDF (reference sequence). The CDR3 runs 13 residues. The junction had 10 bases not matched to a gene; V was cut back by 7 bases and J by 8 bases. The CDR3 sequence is CATTDQGERGYTF. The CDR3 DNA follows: TGTGCCACCACGGACCAGGGGGAACGCGGCTACACCTTC.

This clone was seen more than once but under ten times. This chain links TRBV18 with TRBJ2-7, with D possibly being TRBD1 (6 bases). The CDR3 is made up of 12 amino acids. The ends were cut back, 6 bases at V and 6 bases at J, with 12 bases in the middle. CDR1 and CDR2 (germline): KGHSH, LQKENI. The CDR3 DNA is TGTGCCAGCTCCCAACAGGGACGCGAGCAGTACTTC. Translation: CASSQQGREQYF.

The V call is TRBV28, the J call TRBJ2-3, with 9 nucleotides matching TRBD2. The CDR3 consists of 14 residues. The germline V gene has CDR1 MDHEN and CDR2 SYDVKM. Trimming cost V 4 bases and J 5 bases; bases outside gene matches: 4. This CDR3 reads CASSSAGGVDTQYF. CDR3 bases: TGTGCCAGCAGTTCGGCGGGAGGGGTAGATACGCAGTATTTT.

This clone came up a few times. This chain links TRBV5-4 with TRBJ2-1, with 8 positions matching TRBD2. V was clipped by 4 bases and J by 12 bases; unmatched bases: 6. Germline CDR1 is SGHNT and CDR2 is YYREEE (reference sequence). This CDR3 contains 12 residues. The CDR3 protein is CASSISGTAQFF. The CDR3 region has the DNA TGTGCCAGCAGCATTAGCGGGACGGCGCAGTTCTTC.

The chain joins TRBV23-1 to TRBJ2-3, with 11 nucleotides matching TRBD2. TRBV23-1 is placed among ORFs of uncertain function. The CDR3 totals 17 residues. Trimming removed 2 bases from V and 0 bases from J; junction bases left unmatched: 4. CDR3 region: CASSQGGTSGSTDTQYF. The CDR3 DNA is TGCGCCAGCAGTCAAGGCGGGACTAGCGGAAGCACAGATACGCAGTATTTT.

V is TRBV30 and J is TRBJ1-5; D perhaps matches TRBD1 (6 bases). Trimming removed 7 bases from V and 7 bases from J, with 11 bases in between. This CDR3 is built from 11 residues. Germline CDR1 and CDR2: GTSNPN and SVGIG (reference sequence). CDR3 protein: CASGDGQPQHF. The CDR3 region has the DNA TGTGCCTCAGGGGACGGACAGCCCCAGCATTTT.

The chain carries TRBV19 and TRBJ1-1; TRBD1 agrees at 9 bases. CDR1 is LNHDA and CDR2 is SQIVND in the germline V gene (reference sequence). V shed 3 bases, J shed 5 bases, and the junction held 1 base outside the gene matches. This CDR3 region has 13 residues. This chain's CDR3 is CASSIGTGTEAFF. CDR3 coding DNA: TGTGCCAGTAGTATTGGGACAGGGACTGAAGCTTTCTTT.

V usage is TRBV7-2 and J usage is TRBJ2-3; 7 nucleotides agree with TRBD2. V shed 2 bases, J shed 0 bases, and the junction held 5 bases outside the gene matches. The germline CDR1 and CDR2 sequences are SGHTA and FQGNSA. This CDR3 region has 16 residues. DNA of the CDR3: TGTGCCAGCAGCTTAATCAACGGGAGGAGCACAGATACGCAGTATTTT. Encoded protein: CASSLINGRSTDTQYF.

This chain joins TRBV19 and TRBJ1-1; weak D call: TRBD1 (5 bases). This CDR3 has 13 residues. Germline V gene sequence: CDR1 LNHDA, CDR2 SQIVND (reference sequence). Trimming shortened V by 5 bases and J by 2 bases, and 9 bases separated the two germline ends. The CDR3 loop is CASSRQFNTEAFF. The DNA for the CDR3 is TGTGCCAGTAGTCGACAGTTTAACACTGAAGCTTTCTTT. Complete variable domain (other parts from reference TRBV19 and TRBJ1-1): DGGITQSPKYLFRKEGQNVTLSCEQNLNHDAMYWYRQDPGQGLRLIYYSQIVNDFQKGDIAEGYSVSREKKESFPLTVTSAQKNPTAFYLCASSRQFNTEAFFGQGTRLTVV.